These T cell receptor beta chains were read from a single sample in a study of shared clonotypes between healthy human individuals. Assay: immunoSEQ multiplex PCR; the TCRdb copy retains only in-frame clones and omits some. Seen here are 600,000 to 750,000 clones, roughly two thirds observed once, and the top ten hold around 1.7%. Sequencing was carried out using memory CD4+ T cells sorted from blood. These receptors were collected from a woman between 25 and 40 years old in good health. Each CDR3 is given with its conserved first and last residue. A D gene is named only where the DNA matches it firmly. Rows give clone size only sometimes, using once, few, many, or a class for an expanded clone.

cdr3_aa cdr3_nt clone_size v_call d_call j_call
CSARLGGAQYF TGCAGTGCTAGACTAGGGGGGGCCCAGTACTTC - TRBV20-1 - TRBJ2-5
CASSLGLGPSTDTQYF TGTGCCAGCAGCTTAGGGTTGGGTCCGAGCACAGATACGCAGTATTTT - TRBV7-9 - TRBJ2-3
CAISEPSEDRGLGSYEQYF TGTGCCATCAGTGAGCCTTCCGAGGACAGGGGCCTCGGGTCCTACGAGCAGTACTTC - TRBV10-3 TRBD1 TRBJ2-7
CASSLVRDTEAFF TGTGCCAGCAGCTTAGTGCGAGACACTGAAGCTTTCTTT few TRBV7-2 - TRBJ1-1
CSARLPNEQFF TGCAGTGCCAGACTACCCAATGAGCAGTTCTTC once TRBV20-1 - TRBJ2-1
CASSPRQGAEETQYF TGTGCCAGCTCACCACGACAGGGGGCTGAAGAGACCCAGTACTTC few TRBV18 TRBD1 TRBJ2-5
CASSFHQGSSGYTF TGTGCCAGCAGTTTCCATCAGGGGTCGTCTGGCTACACCTTC - TRBV28 - TRBJ1-2
CASSSFRDGHYEQYF TGTGCCAGCAGTTCCTTCCGGGACGGCCACTACGAGCAGTACTTC - TRBV28 - TRBJ2-7
CASSRQGGQPQHF TGTGCCAGCAGCCGACAGGGTGGCCAGCCCCAGCATTTT few TRBV6-5 TRBD1 TRBJ1-5
CASSLLRGDKDEQYF TGCGCCAGCAGCTTATTACGGGGAGATAAGGACGAGCAGTACTTC once TRBV7-8 - TRBJ2-7
CASSLGTGPGYTF TGTGCCAGCAGCCTAGGGACAGGCCCTGGCTACACCTTC - TRBV5-1 TRBD1 TRBJ1-2
CATSGGARGTGELFF TGTGCCACCTCTGGGGGGGCGCGAGGCACCGGGGAGCTGTTTTTT - TRBV2 - TRBJ2-2
CARDRKEPSNQPQHF TGTGCCAGGGACAGGAAGGAGCCTAGCAATCAGCCCCAGCATTTT - TRBV19 TRBD1 TRBJ1-5